This TCR beta chain was obtained from a study of beta chain features in type 1 diabetes. This clone appeared a few times. The antigen remains undetermined. Study conclusions and caveats: PCR might favor shorter templates, but any such skew would affect patients and controls equally. Over-representation of high TCR-expressing cells was a possible consequence of cDNA sequencing.

V was shortened by 2 bases and J by 4 bases, with 8 bases between the two germline ends. Germline loops: CDR1 MDHEN, CDR2 SYDVKM. The CDR3 is 13 residues long. Reverse transcribing all isolated RNA meant expressed TCRB transcripts were sequenced. Clones were sequenced by immunoSEQ multiplex PCR, and TCRdb holds only the in-frame ones, with some missing. The sample has 450,000 to 600,000 clones, over 25% seen once. This sequence originates from a man aged 18-30 years in good health. The rearrangement joins TRBV28 to TRBJ1-2; D gene unclear. Sequencing used naive CD4+ T cells from blood. CDR3 sequence reads: CASSLEGFYGYTF. The CDR3 DNA reads TGTGCCAGCAGTTTAGAAGGGTTCTATGGCTACACCTTC.